A selection of T cell receptor beta chains follows, all from one sample in a study of OX40 agonist ivuxolimab in advanced cancers. Profiled with immunoSEQ multiplex PCR; TCRdb holds only in-frame clones, not every one. This table holds roughly 26,000 clones, more than 70% found once. The material was CD4+ or CD8+ T cells sorted from blood, obtained in a trial of the OX40 agonist ivuxolimab. The origin of the receptors is an adult with an advanced solid tumor such as melanoma, head and neck, liver or kidney cancer. The CDR3 runs from the conserved cysteine through the conserved F or W. The order of the fields is V gene, J gene, D gene, clone size, CDR3 DNA, CDR3 protein. A D gene is named only where the DNA matches it firmly. Size tells how often a clone was seen (once, few, many) or the class of an expanded clone, and some rows leave it out.

>TRBV19|TRBJ1-1|TRBD1|.
TGTGCCAGTAGTGCCCGGGACAGGGCCACTGAAGCTTTCTTT
CASSARDRATEAFF
>TRBV6-6|TRBJ1-5|.|.
TGTGCCAGCAGTTCTGGGGGGGGGCTGCCCCAGCATTTT
CASSSGGGLPQHF
>TRBV7-2|TRBJ2-1|TRBD2|.
TGTGCCAGCAGCCTCAGGACTAGCGGGGGCCACAATGAGCAGTTCTTC
CASSLRTSGGHNEQFF
>TRBV7-2|TRBJ1-3|.|.
TGTGCCAGCAGCTTAGATTTCGGGGGAGGAAACACCATATATTTT
CASSLDFGGGNTIYF
>TRBV19|TRBJ1-1|.|.
TGTGCCAGTAGTATAGGAGGCCAGGGGAGACTTTTCACTGAAGCTTTCTTT
CASSIGGQGRLFTEAFF
>TRBV9|TRBJ2-3|.|.
TGTGCCAGCAGCGTAGTAGCTGATACGCAGTATTTT
CASSVVADTQYF
>TRBV4-3|TRBJ1-1|TRBD1|.
TGCGCCAGCAGCCAAGCGTTGGGACAGGGGGCCGGGAGTACTGAAGCTTTCTTT
CASSQALGQGAGSTEAFF
>TRBV14|TRBJ2-3|.|.
TGTGCCAGCAGCCTGGGGGACGTAGGTACGCAGTATTTT
CASSLGDVGTQYF
>TRBV2|TRBJ2-7|.|.
TGTGCCAGCAGCTACGGGCAAAGGCTCGTCGTCTACGAGCAGTACTTC
CASSYGQRLVVYEQYF
>TRBV7-2|TRBJ2-7|.|.
TGTGCCAGCAGCCAAACGTCGGGCTACGAGCAGTACTTC
CASSQTSGYEQYF
>TRBV5-1|TRBJ1-2|.|.
TGCGCCAGCAGCTCGGACATAACGTTTAACTATGGCTACACCTTC
CASSSDITFNYGYTF
>TRBV7-8|TRBJ2-7|.|.
TGTGCCAGCAGCTTGCACGGGGACGGCGAGCAGTACTTC
CASSLHGDGEQYF
>TRBV25-1|TRBJ1-1|.|.
TGTGCCAGCAGTGAATCATTGGGGCTGCAATACACTGAAGCTTTCTTT
CASSESLGLQYTEAFF
>TRBV7-6|TRBJ2-3|TRBD2|once
TGTGCCAGCAGCTCCCTTCGAGCGGGGGCTATCCAAGGGACAGATACGCAGTATTTT
CASSSLRAGAIQGTDTQYF
>TRBV7-9|TRBJ2-3|.|.
TGTGCCAGCAGCGGGACCCTCAATACGCAGTATTTT
CASSGTLNTQYF
>TRBV7-9|TRBJ1-2|TRBD1|few
TGTGCCAGCAGCTCCGGACAGGGGGCCGTCTATGGCTACACCTTC
CASSSGQGAVYGYTF
>TRBV5-5|TRBJ1-6|.|.
TGTGCCAGCAGCTTGGTATTCTATAATTCACCCCTCCACTTT
CASSLVFYNSPLHF
>TRBV4-3|TRBJ2-2|.|.
TGCGCCAGCAGCCCCCTCGGCGGGGAGCTGTTTTTT
CASSPLGGELFF
>TRBV5-1|TRBJ2-2|.|few
TGCGCCAGCAGTTCCCGGGGTAGCACCGGGGAGCTGTTTTTT
CASSSRGSTGELFF
>TRBV19|TRBJ1-2|.|.
TGTGCCAGTAGTATCAACAGGGTTTGGGGCTACACCTTC
CASSINRVWGYTF
>TRBV19|TRBJ1-5|TRBD1|.
TGTGCCAGTAGCAGGACCGGGACAGGGGGAAACCAGCCCCAGCATTTT
CASSRTGTGGNQPQHF
>TRBV27|TRBJ1-3|.|.
TGTGCCAGCAGTTCAATCGGTGGAACTGGAAACACCATATATTTT
CASSSIGGTGNTIYF
>TRBV29-1|TRBJ1-3|.|.
TGCAGCGTCGGGACACCTGGAAACACCATATATTTT
CSVGTPGNTIYF
>TRBV6-5|TRBJ1-1|TRBD1|.
TGTGCCAGCAGTCCAACCGGGACAGTGGTCCCTGAAGCTTTCTTT
CASSPTGTVVPEAFF
>TRBV10-1|TRBJ2-5|.|.
TGCGCCAGCAGTGAGTCAGGGGCGGGCGAGACCCAGTACTTC
CASSESGAGETQYF
>TRBV5-1|TRBJ2-3|.|.
TGCGCCAGCAGCAACCAGGGGATTCGGACAGATACGCAGTATTTT
CASSNQGIRTDTQYF
>TRBV10-3|TRBJ2-5|.|.
TGTGCCACCGGGACCCAGGGGGAGACCCAGTACTTC
CATGTQGETQYF
>TRBV18|TRBJ1-2|TRBD1|.
TGTGCCAGCTCACCGTGGAATGCCTATCCTCAGACAGGGCCTAACTATGGCTACACCTTC
CASSPWNAYPQTGPNYGYTF
>TRBV6-1|TRBJ1-2|TRBD1|once
TGTGCCAGCAGTGAACAGGGGGTCTATGGCTACACCTTC
CASSEQGVYGYTF
>TRBV7-2|TRBJ1-5|.|.
TGTGCCACAGGACAGCCCAATCAGCCCCAGCATTTT
CATGQPNQPQHF
>TRBV19|TRBJ1-1|TRBD1|.
TGTGCCAGTAGTATTCCACTGACAGGGAGGACTGAAGCTTTCTTT
CASSIPLTGRTEAFF
>TRBV10-3|TRBJ2-5|.|.
TGTGCCATCAGTGCTGGGGAAGAGACCCAGTACTTC
CAISAGEETQYF
>TRBV30|TRBJ1-6|.|.
TGTGCCTGGAGTTACGGGGATAATTCACCCCTCCACTTT
CAWSYGDNSPLHF
>TRBV19|TRBJ1-5|.|.
TGTGCCAGTAGTATAGGTCTGTCTGAGCCCCAGCATTTT
CASSIGLSEPQHF
>TRBV7-2|TRBJ2-7|TRBD2|few
TGTGCCAGCAGCTTAGCGTATGCTAGCGGGCTCTACGAGCAGTACTTC
CASSLAYASGLYEQYF
>TRBV28|TRBJ1-2|.|once
TGTGCCAGCAGCTTGGGCGGGTATGTTAACAGCTACACCTTC
CASSLGGYVNSYTF
>TRBV7-9|TRBJ2-7|.|.
TGTGCCAGCAGCTCCGGAGAGATATACGAGCAGTACTTC
CASSSGEIYEQYF
>TRBV25-1|TRBJ1-1|.|.
TGTGCCAGCAGTGACAGAAGTGCCCCTGAAGCTTTCTTT
CASSDRSAPEAFF
>TRBV4-1|TRBJ1-3|.|few
TGCGCCAGCAGCCAATTACAGGGACGTTTGGAAGCCTCTGGAAACACCATATATTTT
CASSQLQGRLEASGNTIYF
>TRBV4-1|TRBJ2-5|TRBD2|.
TGCGCCAGCAGCCAAGATCTAGGACTAGCGGGGGGGCAAGAGACCCAGTACTTC
CASSQDLGLAGGQETQYF
>TRBV21-1|TRBJ2-7|.|few
TGTGCCAGCAGCAATAGGGCAGGGACCTACGAGCAGTACTTC
CASSNRAGTYEQYF
>TRBV6-1|TRBJ2-5|TRBD1|.
TGTGCCAGCAGTGTAGGGGGCCCCCTGGCCCAGTACTTC
CASSVGGPLAQYF
>TRBV6-6|TRBJ2-5|.|few
TGTGCCAGCAGCGTGGACAGAAGGCAAGAGACCCAGTACTTC
CASSVDRRQETQYF
>TRBV10-1|TRBJ2-3|TRBD2|.
TGCGCCAGCAGTGAGACTAGCGGGGGCTTTATGGGTACGCAGTATTTT
CASSETSGGFMGTQYF
>TRBV7-3|TRBJ2-1|.|.
TGTGCCAGCAGCCCCAGACGGGTATCGAGTAATGAGCAGTTCTTC
CASSPRRVSSNEQFF
>TRBV5-1|TRBJ1-2|TRBD1|.
TGCGCCAGCAGCTTGGATCCGGGACAGGGATCAAAGGGCTACACCTTC
CASSLDPGQGSKGYTF
>TRBV7-9|TRBJ2-3|TRBD2|.
TGTGCCAGCAGCCTTACTAGCGGGGGCCGGGGAAGCACAGATACGCAGTATTTT
CASSLTSGGRGSTDTQYF
>TRBV7-6|TRBJ2-7|TRBD2|.
TGTGCCAGCAGCGCCGGGACTAGGGGTCTAGGGTATGAGCAGTACTTC
CASSAGTRGLGYEQYF
>TRBV19|TRBJ1-6|TRBD1|.
TGTGCCAGTAGTATATCGGTGGACAGGGTACGGTTACCCCTCCACTTT
CASSISVDRVRLPLHF
>TRBV19|TRBJ1-2|.|.
TGTGCCAGTAGTCGGGACTATGGCTACACCTTC
CASSRDYGYTF
>TRBV10-3|TRBJ1-2|.|.
TGTGCCATCAGTGAGGTCGGGGGGACTAACTATGGCTACACCTTC
CAISEVGGTNYGYTF
>TRBV4-1|TRBJ1-5|TRBD1|.
TGCGCCAGCAGCCCAAAGCAATACTGGGACAGTCAGCCCCAGCATTTT
CASSPKQYWDSQPQHF
>TRBV5-1|TRBJ2-5|TRBD1|once
TGCGCCAGCAGCCAAGAAGGACAGGGGAGGGTTCGGTTTGAGACCCAGTACTTC
CASSQEGQGRVRFETQYF
>TRBV7-9|TRBJ2-5|TRBD2|.
TGTGCCAGCACCCCTTGGACTAGTTGGCAAGAGACCCAGTACTTC
CASTPWTSWQETQYF